This TCR beta chain was identified in a study of T cells after yellow fever vaccination. Study findings and constraints: The CD4 compartment and the CD8 compartment contained a small share of clonotypes in common.

TCRdb re-called the 5' RACE reads with MiXCR, one entry per CDR3 protein. This table holds some 500,000 distinct CDR3 sequences, about 13% found once. Note on this clonotype: The antigen is not known.

Looked up from germline, CDR1 is SGHDT and CDR2 is YYEEEE. The CDR3 runs to 17 residues. The trim removed 4 bases at V and 2 bases at J, leaving 6 bases unmatched. The receptor was derived from a man younger than 45 who received the YFV17D yellow fever vaccine. The chain employs TRBV5-6 and TRBJ2-1; 13 positions match TRBD2. This material consisted of PBMCs, taken on the day of the yellow fever booster vaccination. CDR3 loop: CASSLRTSGSPYNEQFF. The CDR3 nucleotides are TGTGCCAGCAGCCTTCGGACTAGCGGGAGCCCCTACAATGAGCAGTTCTTC.